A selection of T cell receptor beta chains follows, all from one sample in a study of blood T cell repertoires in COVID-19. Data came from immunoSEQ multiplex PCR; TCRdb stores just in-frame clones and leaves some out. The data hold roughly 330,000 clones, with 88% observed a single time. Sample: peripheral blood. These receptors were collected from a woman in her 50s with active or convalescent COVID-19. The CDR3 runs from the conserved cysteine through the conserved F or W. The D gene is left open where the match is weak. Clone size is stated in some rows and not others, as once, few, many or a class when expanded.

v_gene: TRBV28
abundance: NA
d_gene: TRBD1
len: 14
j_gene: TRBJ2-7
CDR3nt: TGTGCCAGCAGGAGGACAGGGGTACCCTACGAGCAGTACTTC
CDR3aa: CASRRTGVPYEQYF

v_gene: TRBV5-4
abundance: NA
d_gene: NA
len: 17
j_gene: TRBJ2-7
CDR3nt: TGTGCCAGCAGCACGTGGTCTAGGGGCCCTCAAGACTACGAGCAGTACTTC
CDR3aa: CASSTWSRGPQDYEQYF

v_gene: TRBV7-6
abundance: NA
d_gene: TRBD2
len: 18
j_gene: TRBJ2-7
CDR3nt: TGTGCCAGCAGCTTAGTAGCGGGAGGGCCGACGAGCTCCTACGAGCAGTACTTC
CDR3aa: CASSLVAGGPTSSYEQYF

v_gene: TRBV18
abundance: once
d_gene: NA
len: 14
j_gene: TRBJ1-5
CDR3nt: TGTGCCAGCTCACCAGACAATAGCAATCAGCCCCAGCATTTT
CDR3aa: CASSPDNSNQPQHF

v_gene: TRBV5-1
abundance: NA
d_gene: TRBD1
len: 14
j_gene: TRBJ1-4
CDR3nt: TGCGCCAGCAGCTTGCAGGGGGCCGATGAAAAACTGTTTTTT
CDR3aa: CASSLQGADEKLFF

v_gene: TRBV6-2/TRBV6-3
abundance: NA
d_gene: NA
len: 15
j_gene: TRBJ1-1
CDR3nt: TGTGCCAGCAACCCAAGTTGGGGGGTGAACACTGAAGCTTTCTTT
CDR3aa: CASNPSWGVNTEAFF

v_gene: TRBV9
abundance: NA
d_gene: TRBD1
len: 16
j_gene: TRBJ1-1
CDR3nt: TGTGCCAGCAGCGTAGGGAGGGACAGGGCGAACACTGAAGCTTTCTTT
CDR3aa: CASSVGRDRANTEAFF

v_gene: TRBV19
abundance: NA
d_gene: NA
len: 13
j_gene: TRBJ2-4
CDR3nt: TGTGCCACCCAACAGACGGCCAAAAACATTCAGTACTTC
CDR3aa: CATQQTAKNIQYF

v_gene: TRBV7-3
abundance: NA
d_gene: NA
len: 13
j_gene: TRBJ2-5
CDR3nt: TGTGCCAGCAGCCTGGGGCAGAAAGAGACCCAGTACTTC
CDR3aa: CASSLGQKETQYF

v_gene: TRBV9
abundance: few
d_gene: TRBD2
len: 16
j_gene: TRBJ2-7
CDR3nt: TGTGCCAGCAGCGTAGGGGCTAGCGGTTCCCCCTACGAGCAGTACTTC
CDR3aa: CASSVGASGSPYEQYF

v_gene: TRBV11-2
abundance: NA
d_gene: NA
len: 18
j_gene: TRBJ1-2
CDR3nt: TGTGCCAGCAGCCCAGCCCCGGACAGTTTCGTAGGACCTTATGGCTACACCTTC
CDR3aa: CASSPAPDSFVGPYGYTF

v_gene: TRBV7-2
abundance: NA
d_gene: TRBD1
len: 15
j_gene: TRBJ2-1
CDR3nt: TGTGCCAGCAGCCCGGACAGGGTAGCATACAATGAGCAGTTCTTC
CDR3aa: CASSPDRVAYNEQFF

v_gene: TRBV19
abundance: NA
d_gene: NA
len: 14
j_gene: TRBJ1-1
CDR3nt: TGTGCCAGTCAGGGAGGGGGACACTACACTGAAGCTTTCTTT
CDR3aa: CASQGGGHYTEAFF

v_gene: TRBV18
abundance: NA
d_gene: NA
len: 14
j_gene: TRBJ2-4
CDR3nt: TGTGCCAGCTCACCTTCCGGACAGAAAAACATTCAGTACTTC
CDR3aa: CASSPSGQKNIQYF

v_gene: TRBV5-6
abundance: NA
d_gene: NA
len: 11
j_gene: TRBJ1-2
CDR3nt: TGTGCCAGCAGCCTACTAGATGGCTACACCTTC
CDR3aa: CASSLLDGYTF